Presented here are 6 T cell receptor beta chains from one specimen sequenced in a study of blood T cell repertoires in COVID-19 (dated by TCRdb to 2019 to 2021). The library came from the immunoSEQ multiplex PCR assay. TCRdb provides this immuneACCESS table in a form limited to in-frame rearrangements. Some clones are lacking; in checked studies, under half of them reflect an unresolved V gene, and why the rest are absent is not known. The sample contains 200,000 to 250,000 clones, roughly 80% of them found a single time. Just under 20% of the sample rests with the top ten. Source material: peripheral blood. Receptors originate from a young man with active or convalescent COVID-19.

The chain has TRBV10-2 and TRBJ2-5, with TRBD2 matching 8 bases. The CDR3 consists of 13 residues. The V gene end was trimmed by 7 bases and the J gene end by 4 bases; junction bases not matched to a gene: 5. CDR1 is WSHSY, CDR2 SAAADI, per germline. CDR3 coding DNA: TGCGCCAGCAAGGCGGGAGGCCCAGAGACCCAGTACTTC. Encoded protein: CASKAGGPETQYF.

In its sample, this clone was seen a few times. This chain joins TRBV5-4 and TRBJ1-2; D gene unclear. The CDR3 is 12 residues long. Germline loops: CDR1 SGHNT, CDR2 YYREEE (reference sequence). Trimming took 0 bases from V and 7 from J, leaving 7 bases between them. CDR3 in DNA: TGTGCCAGCAGCTTGGCAGGTTTTGGCTACACCTTC. Amino acids: CASSLAGFGYTF.

This chain links TRBV3-1 (or the pseudogene TRBV3-2) with TRBJ1-1, with TRBD1 matching 8 bases. Trimming at V came to 4 bases and at J to 2 bases, leaving 3 bases not matched to a gene. Germline CDR1 reads LGHDT; CDR2 reads YNNKEL (reference sequence). This CDR3 comprises 14 residues. CDR3 nucleotide sequence: TGTGCCAGCAGCCTACAGGGGGGTAACACTGAAGCTTTCTTT. It specifies CASSLQGGNTEAFF.

The V gene is TRBV7-7, the J gene TRBJ2-5; no clear D. V lost 4 bases, J lost 2 bases, and 11 bases lay in between. The germline CDR1 and CDR2 sequences are SSHAT and FNYEAQ (reference sequence). The CDR3 is 14 amino acids. As DNA, the CDR3 is TGTGCCAGCAGCTCTACAGACGGACAAGAGACCCAGTACTTC. This translates into CASSSTDGQETQYF.

This chain links TRBV3-1 (or the pseudogene TRBV3-2) with TRBJ2-2; TRBD1 matches at 8 bases. Germline assignment: CDR1 LGHDT and CDR2 YNNKEL (reference sequence). There are 16 residues in the CDR3. With 3 bases clipped from V and 5 bases from J, the junction kept 8 bases outside the gene matches. For the CDR3, the DNA is TGTGCCAGCAGCCATCTGAGGCACAGGGGGACCGGGGAGCTGTTTTTT. This gives the protein CASSHLRHRGTGELFF.

V usage is TRBV3-1 (or the pseudogene TRBV3-2) and J usage is TRBJ2-2; D is perhaps TRBD2 (6 bases). Per the germline V gene, CDR1 is LGHDT and CDR2 is YNNKEL (reference sequence). V gave up 4 bases and J gave up 6 bases, with 9 bases separating them. This CDR3 is 13 amino acids long. CDR3 region: CASSPVAAGELFF. CDR3 sequence (DNA): TGTGCCAGCAGCCCCGTAGCGGCCGGGGAGCTGTTTTTT.